The 20 T cell receptor beta chains below were found in one sample sequenced in a study of blood T cell repertoires in COVID-19. Profiled with immunoSEQ multiplex PCR; TCRdb holds only in-frame clones, not every one. In the table there are about 220,000 clones, around four fifths of which are singletons. The specimen was peripheral blood. The source is a woman in her sixties or seventies with acute or convalescent COVID-19.

This rearrangement joins TRBV28 to TRBJ1-1; the match to TRBD1 covers 9 bases. Per germline, CDR1 MDHEN and CDR2 SYDVKM. With V trimmed by 2 bases and J by 6 bases, 4 bases remained unmatched. This CDR3 is 14 amino acids long. The CDR3 here is CASSLGTGKSEAFF. CDR3 nucleotide sequence: TGTGCCAGCAGTTTAGGGACAGGGAAGTCTGAAGCTTTCTTT.

The chain employs TRBV5-1 and TRBJ1-2; no clear D. V shed 0 bases and J shed 3 bases, with 6 bases lying between them. Germline CDR1 and CDR2: SGHRS and YFSETQ. The CDR3 is 13 amino acids. The CDR3: CASSLDDYYGYTF. CDR3 DNA: TGCGCCAGCAGCTTGGACGACTACTATGGCTACACCTTC.

In nucleotides, the CDR3 is TGTGCCAGTGCAGCGCCAGGGAGGGCGTTCGAAAAACTGTTTTTT. Encoded protein: CASAAPGRAFEKLFF. The V gene is TRBV19, the J gene TRBJ1-4; D possibly corresponds to TRBD1 (5 bases). Between the trimmed V and J ends, which lost 8 bases and 8 bases, there was a span of 21 bases. The CDR3 has 15 residues. Germline assignment: CDR1 LNHDA and CDR2 SQIVND (reference sequence). The variable domain in full, completed from reference TRBV19 and TRBJ1-4, reads DGGITQSPKYLFRKEGQNVTLSCEQNLNHDAMYWYRQDPGQGLRLIYYSQIVNDFQKGDIAEGYSVSREKKESFPLTVTSAQKNPTAFYLCASAAPGRAFEKLFFGSGTQLSVL.

CDR3 amino acids: CASSQGTGLGMNTEAFF. For the CDR3, the DNA is TGCGCCAGCAGCCAAGGGACAGGTTTAGGTATGAACACTGAAGCTTTCTTT. The chain joins TRBV4-3 to TRBJ1-1; TRBD1 matches 7 bases. The CDR3 covers 17 residues. Germline loops: CDR1 LGHNA, CDR2 YSLEER. J lost 0 bases, V lost 1 base, and 8 bases had no gene match.

The chain combines TRBV7-6 with TRBJ1-5; maybe TRBD1 (6 bases). Trimming took 0 bases from V and 6 from J, leaving 12 bases between them. CDR1 and CDR2 from the germline V gene are SGHVS and FNYEAQ. This CDR3 region has 15 residues. In DNA, the CDR3 is TGTGCCAGCAGCTTAGCGGCAGGGGCTCGTCAGCCCCAGCATTTT. Protein: CASSLAAGARQPQHF.

The genes are TRBV5-1 and TRBJ2-5; D not certain. The CDR3 is 12 residues long. The V and J ends lost 0 bases and 5 bases respectively, with 5 bases between them. Germline assignment: CDR1 SGHRS and CDR2 YFSETQ. CDR3 nucleotides: TGCGCCAGCAGCTTGGCTGCGGAGACCCAGTACTTC. Translating it yields CASSLAAETQYF.

The chain carries TRBV6-1 and TRBJ1-2, with TRBD1 matching over 12 bases. In germline, CDR1 is MNHNS, CDR2 SASEGT. J gave up 3 bases and V 2 bases, and 4 bases lay outside the gene matches. The CDR3 contains 16 residues. The CDR3 DNA sequence: TGTGCCAGCAGTGAAAGGGACAGGGGGCTTTACTATGGCTACACCTTC. As protein: CASSERDRGLYYGYTF.

The V call is TRBV18, the J call TRBJ2-3; 9 bases match TRBD2. The CDR3 spans 16 residues. The germline CDR1 and CDR2 sequences are KGHSH and LQKENI. Trimming cost V 4 bases and J 3 bases; bases outside gene matches: 8. The CDR3 is CASSLRAGGPTDTQYF. CDR3 coding DNA: TGTGCCAGCTCACTAAGGGCGGGGGGGCCTACAGATACGCAGTATTTT.

In this sample, this clone turned up once. The chain has TRBV29-1 and TRBJ1-2, with D hard to call. The CDR3 consists of 13 residues. V lost 8 bases, J lost 1 base, and 14 bases lay in between. The germline gives CDR1 SQVTM, CDR2 ANQGSEA. CDR3 amino acids: CSTRDLNNYGYTF. DNA of the CDR3: TGCAGCACGCGGGATCTGAATAACTATGGCTACACCTTC.

The chain carries TRBV4-2 and TRBJ2-7, with 8 bases fitting TRBD2. This CDR3 has 16 amino acids. Unmatched junction bases numbered 9, after V lost 2 bases and J lost 3 bases. Germline V gives CDR1 LGHNA, CDR2 YNFKEQ. This CDR3 reads CASSQSPSSGFYEQYF. CDR3 in DNA: TGTGCCAGCAGCCAAAGTCCGTCTAGCGGGTTCTACGAGCAGTACTTC.

The DNA of the CDR3 is TGTGCCAGCAGTCTATCCGGGATTGGCGGCTCTAACTATGGCTACACCTTC. Protein: CASSLSGIGGSNYGYTF. This chain connects TRBV6-2 or TRBV6-3 to TRBJ1-2; D gene unclear. Germline values: CDR1 MNHEY, CDR2 SVGEGT. The CDR3 consists of 17 residues. V was trimmed by 5 bases and J by 0 bases, leaving 19 bases between them.

The chain links TRBV16 to TRBJ1-6, with D tentatively TRBD1 (5 bases). Germline V gives CDR1 KGHSY, CDR2 FQNENV. V was clipped by 2 bases and J by 7 bases, with 9 bases between them. The CDR3 has 14 amino acids. The CDR3 spells CASSQSQGNSPLHF. The CDR3 nucleotides read TGTGCCAGCAGCCAAAGCCAGGGAAATTCACCCCTCCACTTT.

This sequence joins TRBV7-9 and TRBJ2-4, with 9 bases that match TRBD1. CDR1 SEHNR and CDR2 FQNEAQ come from the germline V gene (reference sequence). V lost 6 bases and J lost 2; bases outside the gene matches: 5. The CDR3 consists of 15 residues. The CDR3: CASRGTGNTKNIQYF. CDR3 DNA: TGTGCCAGCAGGGGGACAGGGAATACCAAAAACATTCAGTACTTC.

This clone was seen more than once but under ten times. The chain has TRBV28 and TRBJ1-1; D is possibly TRBD1 (6 bases). This CDR3 is 14 amino acids long. Trimming took 5 bases from V and 5 from J, leaving 15 bases between them. CDR1 MDHEN and CDR2 SYDVKM come from the germline V gene. The DNA for the CDR3 is TGTGCCAGCAGTAGAACAGGGACGTGGACTGAAGCTTTCTTT. This translates into CASSRTGTWTEAFF.

V and J are TRBV19 and TRBJ1-1, with D possibly being TRBD1 (6 bases). Germline V gives CDR1 LNHDA, CDR2 SQIVND (reference sequence). The CDR3 length is 16 residues. V was shortened by 3 bases and J by 6 bases, with 20 bases between the two germline ends. CDR3 residues: CASSIVKGVLEAEAFF. CDR3 sequence (DNA): TGTGCCAGTAGTATTGTAAAGGGGGTGTTAGAAGCTGAAGCTTTCTTT.

The chain links TRBV28 to TRBJ2-1; TRBD1 agrees at 9 bases. Trimming took 7 bases from V and 4 from J; bases not matched to a gene: 8. CDR3 length: 15 residues. Germline V lookup: CDR1 MDHEN, CDR2 SYDVKM. The CDR3 here is CASKTTGGAYNEQFF. CDR3 DNA: TGTGCCAGCAAAACTACAGGGGGCGCTTACAATGAGCAGTTCTTC.

This clone is a singleton in its sample. The chain links TRBV19 to TRBJ1-1, with D maybe TRBD1 (5 bases). The CDR3 has 14 residues. V was shortened by 7 bases and J by 4 bases, with 16 bases between the two germline ends. Germline V gene sequence: CDR1 LNHDA, CDR2 SQIVND (reference sequence). The CDR3 sequence is CASIMDTRSTEAFF. The DNA of the CDR3 is TGTGCCAGTATCATGGACACCCGGAGCACTGAAGCTTTCTTT.

This chain links TRBV3-1 (or the pseudogene TRBV3-2) with TRBJ1-2; TRBD1 might be the D (5 bases). V was pared by 0 bases and J by 4 bases, with 12 bases between. The CDR3 has 15 amino acids. From germline, CDR1 is LGHDT and CDR2 YNNKEL (reference sequence). CDR3 sequence reads: CASSQDRGGGYGYTF. In DNA, the CDR3 is TGTGCCAGCAGCCAAGATCGCGGCGGGGGCTATGGCTACACCTTC.

The rearrangement links TRBV7-2 to TRBJ1-5, with D unclear. The CDR3 is 13 residues long. V lost 1 base and J lost 4, with 5 bases in between. Germline assignment: CDR1 SGHTA and CDR2 FQGNSA. The CDR3 DNA is TGTGCCAGCAGCTTAGACAGTAATCAGCCCCAGCATTTT. It yields the protein CASSLDSNQPQHF.

This chain joins TRBV6-1 and TRBJ2-3; 9 bases are a match to TRBD1. CDR3 length: 16 residues. V was pared by 4 bases and J by 4 bases, with 9 bases of the junction left unmatched. Germline values: CDR1 MNHNS, CDR2 SASEGT. In nucleotides, the CDR3 is TGTGCCAGCAGTGCCCCATGGACAGGGGAGCCAGATACGCAGTATTTT. Translation gives CASSAPWTGEPDTQYF.